The entry below describes one T cell receptor beta chain. The antigen is undetermined. The sample belongs to a study of CD8 T cells in Susac syndrome. Study-wide findings and caveats: TCR sequencing and HLA analysis covered a relatively small number of individuals.

The germline V gene has CDR1 SEHNR and CDR2 FQNEAQ (reference sequence). The CDR3 consists of 14 residues. V shed 0 bases, J shed 10 bases, and the junction held 6 bases outside the gene matches. Random hexamers were used to reverse transcribe roughly 0.45 to 1 ug of RNA. Amplification of TCR beta CDR3 spanned 54 Vbeta and 13 Jbeta via immunoSEQ multiplex PCR. TCRdb used MiXCR to reprocess the immunoSEQ multiplex PCR reads, holding one entry per CDR3 protein. The repertoire holds 150,000 or so distinct CDR3 sequences, with about 91% as singletons. The sequence was collected from a human donor in good health. This sequence joins TRBV7-9 and TRBJ1-1; 9 nucleotides line up with TRBD1. The material sequenced was CD4+ T cells from PBMCs. The CDR3 reads CASSLAGQGGIAFF. CDR3 nucleotides: TGTGCCAGCAGCTTAGCGGGACAGGGTGGGATAGCTTTCTTT.